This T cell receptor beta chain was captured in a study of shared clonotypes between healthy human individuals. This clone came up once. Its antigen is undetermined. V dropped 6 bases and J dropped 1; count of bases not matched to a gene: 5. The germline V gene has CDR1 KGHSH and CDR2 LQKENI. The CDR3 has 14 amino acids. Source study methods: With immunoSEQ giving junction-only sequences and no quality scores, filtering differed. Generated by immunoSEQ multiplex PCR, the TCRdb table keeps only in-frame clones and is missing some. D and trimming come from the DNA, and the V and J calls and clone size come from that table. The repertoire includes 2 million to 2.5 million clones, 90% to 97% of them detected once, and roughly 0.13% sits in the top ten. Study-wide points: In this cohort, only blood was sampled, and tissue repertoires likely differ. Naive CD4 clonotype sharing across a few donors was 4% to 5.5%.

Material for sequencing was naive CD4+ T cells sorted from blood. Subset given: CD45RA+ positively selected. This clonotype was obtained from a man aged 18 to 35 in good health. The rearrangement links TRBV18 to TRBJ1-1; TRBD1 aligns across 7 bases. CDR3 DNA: TGTGCCAGCTCCCTCCGGACAGGGAACACTGAAGCTTTCTTT. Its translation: CASSLRTGNTEAFF.